Given below is one TCR beta chain in context. The germline V gene has CDR1 MNHNY and CDR2 SVGAGI (reference sequence). This CDR3 contains 12 residues. V dropped 3 bases and J dropped 6 bases, with 6 bases sitting between them. This specimen belongs to a study of OX40 agonist ivuxolimab in advanced cancers. Measured with immunoSEQ multiplex PCR; TCRdb has only the in-frame clones, and not every one. The data hold about 48,000 clones, with around 80% observed a single time. The input for sequencing was CD4+ or CD8+ T cells sorted from blood, taken in a trial of the OX40 agonist ivuxolimab. The receptor's source is an adult with an advanced solid tumor such as melanoma, head and neck, liver or kidney cancer. The chain has TRBV6-6 and TRBJ2-1; no definite D call. The CDR3 DNA is TGTGCCAGCAGTTATGGTTTCAATGAGCAGTTCTTC. Protein product: CASSYGFNEQFF.